These T cell receptor beta chains were read from a single sample in a study of T-cell memory formation after mild COVID-19. TCRdb recomputed calls from the 5' RACE reads with MiXCR, one row per CDR3 protein. The sample has fewer than 650,000 distinct CDR3 sequences, less than 25% seen once. The sample was PBMCs or a T cell subset sorted from them (not recorded which). These receptors all come from an adult woman who had mild COVID-19 (a few samples of this study predate the infection). Cell type and time point are not known. Both conserved end residues are part of each CDR3. D genes are given only for firm matches. The size of a clone is reported for some rows only, either as once, few or many, or as a class for expanded clones.

DNA,CDR3,J,size,V,D
TGTGCCAGCAGCTTAGAACTAATCAATGAGCAGTTCTTC,CASSLELINEQFF,TRBJ2-1,few,TRBV7-3,NA
TGTGCCAGCAGCCCCAGACGGACCGTCGCGGGGTACGAGCAGTACTTC,CASSPRRTVAGYEQYF,TRBJ2-7,NA,TRBV14,NA
TGTGCCAGCAGCCCGGATCCCTGGACTAGCGGGGGGGAGAAGCGGTCCTACGAGCAGTACTTC,CASSPDPWTSGGEKRSYEQYF,TRBJ2-7,NA,TRBV3-1,TRBD2
TGTGCCAGCAGCACCCGGGACAGGCCTTTTGATTCACCCCTCCACTTT,CASSTRDRPFDSPLHF,TRBJ1-6,NA,TRBV9,TRBD1
TGTGCCAGCAGCGTTGCCCGCGGGGGGCCCCTAGGTGAGCAGTTCTTC,CASSVARGGPLGEQFF,TRBJ2-1,few,TRBV9,TRBD2
TGCGCCAGCAGTGAACCTTATCGGGGGGTCTATGGCTACACCTTC,CASSEPYRGVYGYTF,TRBJ1-2,NA,TRBV23-1,NA
TGTGCCAGCAGCCAATGGGACGGGACTAGCGACAATGAGCAGTTCTTC,CASSQWDGTSDNEQFF,TRBJ2-1,few,TRBV4-2,TRBD2
TGTGCCAGCAGCTCGGGCGGCAGCCTATGGACACCCCTCCACTTT,CASSSGGSLWTPLHF,TRBJ1-6,NA,TRBV27,NA
TGTGCCACCAGCAGAGATCTTCCTTCGAAAGAGACCCAGTACTTC,CATSRDLPSKETQYF,TRBJ2-5,few,TRBV15,NA
TGTGCCAGCAGCTCCCAATCAGCAGTCCCCGAGAACACTGAAGCTTTCTTT,CASSSQSAVPENTEAFF,TRBJ1-1,NA,TRBV7-6,NA
TGTGCCAGCAGGAAGGGGCGGGAAACCGGGGAGCTGTTTTTT,CASRKGRETGELFF,TRBJ2-2,few,TRBV2,NA
TGTGCTAGCAGCTTAGAGCAGGGGAGGGAGCAGTACTTC,CASSLEQGREQYF,TRBJ2-7,many,TRBV7-7,NA
TGTGCCAGCAGCCATCCAGGGGGGGGCGAAAATGAAGCTTTCTTT,CASSHPGGGENEAFF,TRBJ1-1,NA,TRBV14,TRBD1
TGTGCCAGCAGCTCAGGACTAGCGGGAATGAGGACAGATACGCAGTATTTT,CASSSGLAGMRTDTQYF,TRBJ2-3,few,TRBV7-9,TRBD2
TGTGCCAGCAGCCTCCCGCTCGACGAGCAGTACTTC,CASSLPLDEQYF,TRBJ2-7,NA,TRBV5-5,NA
TGTGCCAGCAGCTTAGATGTCGGTTCAGCTAACTATGGCTACACCTTC,CASSLDVGSANYGYTF,TRBJ1-2,NA,TRBV7-2,NA
TGTGCCAGTAGCCGGGACAGCGGGGGCACTGAAGCTTTCTTT,CASSRDSGGTEAFF,TRBJ1-1,NA,TRBV19,TRBD1
TGTGCCAGCAGTCCCGGGACTAGCGCTTCCTACGAGCAGTACTTC,CASSPGTSASYEQYF,TRBJ2-7,many,TRBV6-6,TRBD2
TGTGCCACCAGTACCCGAACAGGGTTAGGTTCCTACAATGAGCAGTTCTTC,CATSTRTGLGSYNEQFF,TRBJ2-1,NA,TRBV24-1,NA
TGTGCCAGCAGTTACGCTAGCGGGGGACAAGAGACCCAGTACTTC,CASSYASGGQETQYF,TRBJ2-5,NA,TRBV6-5,TRBD2
TGTGCCAGCAGTGCGATAGCGGGGGGCTACAATGAGCAGTTCTTC,CASSAIAGGYNEQFF,TRBJ2-1,NA,TRBV6-4,TRBD2
TGTGCCAGCAGCAACAAAAGAGGGACTAGCGGGAGTAGAGGCACAGATACGCAGTATTTT,CASSNKRGTSGSRGTDTQYF,TRBJ2-3,NA,TRBV7-6,TRBD2
TGTGCCAGCAGCCTGCGCCGGGACAGGGGTGGCTCACCCCTCCACTTT,CASSLRRDRGGSPLHF,TRBJ1-6,NA,TRBV7-2,TRBD1
TGTGCCAGCTGCGGGACAGGGTGGCGACCCCTCCACTTT,CASCGTGWRPLHF,TRBJ1-6,NA,TRBV2,TRBD1
TGTGCCACCAGCAGAGATCGGGGGACTGTGAACGAGCAGTACTTC,CATSRDRGTVNEQYF,TRBJ2-7,NA,TRBV15,NA
TGCAGTGCTCGAGTAGGGGGAAACACAGATACGCAGTATTTT,CSARVGGNTDTQYF,TRBJ2-3,NA,TRBV20-1,NA
TGTGCCAGCAGTCTCAGGAATAAGACCGGGGAGCTGTTTTTT,CASSLRNKTGELFF,TRBJ2-2,NA,TRBV6-5,NA
TGCAGTGCTACCTCGGGGGCGGGGGGCTCGGAAGAGACCCAGTACTTC,CSATSGAGGSEETQYF,TRBJ2-5,NA,TRBV20-1,TRBD2
TGTGCCAGCAGGGGGGACAGGAGTTCACCCCTCCACTTT,CASRGDRSSPLHF,TRBJ1-6,few,TRBV2,TRBD1
TGCAGTGCTAGAGTAGGGACAGCTAGCACAGATACGCAGTATTTT,CSARVGTASTDTQYF,TRBJ2-3,NA,TRBV20-1,TRBD1
TGTGCCAGCAGCTTGAAACAGGGAGGAAACACCATATATTTT,CASSLKQGGNTIYF,TRBJ1-3,NA,TRBV5-5,NA
TGTGCCAGCAGCCAAAAAGCCGGGACTAGCGGCCAAGAGACCCAGTACTTC,CASSQKAGTSGQETQYF,TRBJ2-5,NA,TRBV3-1,TRBD2